This TCR beta chain was identified in a study of shared clonotypes between healthy human individuals. Study overall: Plates per donor: three CD4 naive, three CD4 memory, two CD8 naive, one CD8 memory.

Only CD45RO-negative cells positively selected for CCR7 counted as naive CD8 cells, so terminally differentiated effector memory CD45RA+ cells were excluded. Free of recent acute infections or vaccinations, the donors were healthy HIV-negative adults. The donor cohort consisted entirely of Caucasian adults residing in Nashville, Tennessee. The authors distributed each subset's genomic DNA evenly over several immunoSEQ plates. The repertoire was sequenced with immunoSEQ multiplex PCR; TCRdb's copy has only in-frame clones and lacks some. The sample yields about 2.2 million clones, around 95% seen once. CDR3 size: 13 residues. Looked up from germline, CDR1 is MNHEY and CDR2 is SMNVEV (reference sequence). The V and J ends lost 4 bases and 3 bases respectively, with 10 bases between them.

The specimen was naive CD8+ T cells from PBMCs. The chain couples TRBV27 to TRBJ2-7; a weak D match, TRBD2 (5 bases). The clonotype was recovered from a man between 18 and 35 years old in good health. Some clones in this sample may be carry-over from other donors' samples. CDR3 in DNA: TGTGCCAGCAGTTCCCACCGGGACTACGAGCAGTACTTC. This translates into CASSSHRDYEQYF.